These T cell receptor beta chains were read from a single sample in a study of CD8+CD57+ T cells in acquired aplastic anemia. Each CDR3 protein is one row after TCRdb ran MiXCR on the reads. This table has approximately 150,000 distinct CDR3 sequences, about two thirds appearing once. The sample comprised sorted CD4+, CD8+, or CD8+CD57+ T cells (not recorded which) from PBMCs. These receptor sequences come from a human donor with aplastic anemia. The CDR3 runs from the conserved cysteine through the conserved F or W. A D gene is named only where the DNA matches it firmly. The size of a clone is reported for some rows only, either as once, few or many, or as a class for expanded clones.

TRBJ1-6	few	TRBD1	TRBV19	TGTGCCAGTCGAGGGCAGGGGGATTCACCCCTCCACTTT	CASRGQGDSPLHF
TRBJ2-1	-	-	TRBV25-1	TGTGCCAGCAGTGAAATTCAGGGAAACAATGAGCAGTTCTTC	CASSEIQGNNEQFF
TRBJ2-7	-	TRBD2	TRBV10-2	TGCGCCAGCGCAGGGACTAGCTCGCTCTACGAGCAGTACTTC	CASAGTSSLYEQYF
TRBJ2-5	once	TRBD2	TRBV7-2	TGTGCCAGCAGCCAGAGCGGGGGGGGCTGGGAGACCCAGTACTTC	CASSQSGGGWETQYF
TRBJ2-7	few	-	TRBV5-1	TGCGCCAGCAGCTATGCCGCCTACGAGCAGTACTTC	CASSYAAYEQYF
TRBJ1-2	many	-	TRBV24-1	TGTGCCACCAGTGCGACACCCGATAAGAGATGGGGCTACACCTTC	CATSATPDKRWGYTF
TRBJ1-2	-	-	TRBV29-1	TGCAGCGTTGCTAAGGACACCACTAACTATGGCTACACCTTC	CSVAKDTTNYGYTF
TRBJ2-1	-	-	TRBV15	TGTGCCACCAGCAGAGAGGCTGAGCAGTTCTTC	CATSREAEQFF
TRBJ1-4	-	-	TRBV6-2/TRBV6-3	TGTGCCAGCAGTCCTACGTCGGAAGGTGGTGAAAAACTGTTTTTT	CASSPTSEGGEKLFF
TRBJ2-3	-	-	TRBV14	TGTGCCAGCAGCCAAGTCGAGACAGGCACAGATACGCAGTATTTT	CASSQVETGTDTQYF
TRBJ2-7	-	-	TRBV29-1	TGCAGCGTCGCCCTCGGACCCTCCTACGAGCAGTACTTC	CSVALGPSYEQYF
TRBJ2-1	-	TRBD1	TRBV7-9	TGTGCCAGCAGCTTATTACAGGGGGCAAATAATGAGCAGTTCTTC	CASSLLQGANNEQFF
TRBJ2-3	many	-	TRBV6-4	TGTGCCAGCAGTGACCGGGGCACAGATACGCAGTATTTT	CASSDRGTDTQYF
TRBJ1-6	-	TRBD1	TRBV7-8	TGTGCCAGCAGCAGACAGGGGGCCGGGATTTCACCCCTCCACTTT	CASSRQGAGISPLHF
TRBJ2-5	-	TRBD2	TRBV9	TGTGCCAGCAGCGTCGGTAGCGGGAGTCGGGAGACCCAGTACTTC	CASSVGSGSRETQYF
TRBJ2-2	-	-	TRBV7-8	TGTGCCAGCAGCCATCGACAGATTACCGGGGAGCTGTTTTTT	CASSHRQITGELFF
TRBJ2-6	few	TRBD1	TRBV4-1	TGCGCCAGCAGCCCGACAGGGACCTCTGGGGCCAACGTCCTGACTTTC	CASSPTGTSGANVLTF
TRBJ1-6	few	-	TRBV7-2	TGTGCCAGCAGCCGACTCAGTGGACAAAATAATTCACCCCTCCACTTT	CASSRLSGQNNSPLHF
TRBJ2-6	-	-	TRBV15	TGTGCCACCAGCAGAGTTGGAGCAGGGAGTGGGGCCAACGTCCTGACTTTC	CATSRVGAGSGANVLTF
TRBJ2-1	many	TRBD2	TRBV6-4	TGTGCCAGCAGTGACGGGGGGGGTTCCTACAATGAGCAGTTCTTC	CASSDGGGSYNEQFF
TRBJ2-5	-	-	TRBV9	TGTGCCAGCAGCGTAGCGGGGGCGGGAGAGACCCAGTACTTC	CASSVAGAGETQYF
TRBJ1-6	few	TRBD1	TRBV24-1	TGTGCCACCAGTAATGGAGACAGGGTGGATTCACCCCTCCACTTT	CATSNGDRVDSPLHF
TRBJ2-5	-	TRBD2	TRBV2	TGTGCCAGCAGCGCGGGGCTAGCGGTAGAGACCCAGTACTTC	CASSAGLAVETQYF
TRBJ1-1	many	-	TRBV9	TGTGCCAGCAGCCCGAGGTGGGGTGGGGACACTGAAGCTTTCTTT	CASSPRWGGDTEAFF
TRBJ2-1	-	TRBD2	TRBV2	TGTGCCAGCAGCCCTTGGGCGGGAGCGTCCAATGAGCAGTTCTTC	CASSPWAGASNEQFF
TRBJ2-6	-	-	TRBV19	TGTGCCAGTAGCGATAGGGGCGCCTCTGGGGCCAACGTCCTGACTTTC	CASSDRGASGANVLTF
TRBJ1-1	-	-	TRBV6-5	TGTGCCAGCAGGTCGGCAGGCACGAACACTGAAGCTTTCTTT	CASRSAGTNTEAFF
TRBJ2-2	-	-	TRBV9	TGTGCCAGCAGCGTAGGGTTCACCGGGGAGCTGTTTTTT	CASSVGFTGELFF
TRBJ2-7	-	TRBD2	TRBV5-4	TGTGCCAGCAGCTTGGAAAGCGGGAGTGGGTTGCAGTACTTC	CASSLESGSGLQYF
TRBJ1-2	-	-	TRBV14	TGTGCCAGCAGCCAATCGGGGCCTGGTGGCTACACCTTC	CASSQSGPGGYTF
TRBJ2-2	many	TRBD1	TRBV4-1	TGCGCCAGCAGCCACGGGACAGGGACCGGGGAGCTGTTTTTT	CASSHGTGTGELFF
TRBJ1-3	few	-	TRBV2	TGTGCCAGCAGAGGGTCCTCTGGAAACACCATATATTTT	CASRGSSGNTIYF
TRBJ1-2	-	-	TRBV6-6	TGTGCCAGCAGTTACTCGTCCGACGTCGGTGGCTACACCTTC	CASSYSSDVGGYTF
TRBJ2-7	-	-	TRBV30	TGTGCCTGGAGTGTACAAGGAATCAACGAGCAGTACTTC	CAWSVQGINEQYF
TRBJ1-4	-	-	TRBV24-1	TGTGCCACCAGTGATCGGAGGGACATTAATGAAAAACTGTTTTTT	CATSDRRDINEKLFF
TRBJ2-1	-	TRBD2	TRBV9	TGTGCCAGCAGCGTAGAACTAGCGGGAGACAATGAGCAGTTCTTC	CASSVELAGDNEQFF
TRBJ2-3	-	-	TRBV25-1	TGTGCCAGCAGTGGGACGGAGTCTAGCACAGATACGCAGTATTTT	CASSGTESSTDTQYF
TRBJ2-7	few	TRBD1	TRBV7-9	TGTGCCAGCAGCTCAGACAGGGGGCCACCCGAGCAGTACTTC	CASSSDRGPPEQYF
TRBJ2-5	once	TRBD2	TRBV2	TGTGCCAGCAGTTTTAGGGCTAGCGGGGATCGGACCCAGTACTTC	CASSFRASGDRTQYF
TRBJ2-7	-	-	TRBV25-1	TGTGCCAGCAGTGAAGGGTCTATGGCAGGGGACGAGCAGTACTTC	CASSEGSMAGDEQYF
TRBJ2-3	-	TRBD2	TRBV15	TGTGCCACCAGCAGAGTAGCGGGGGGGACCGATACGCAGTATTTT	CATSRVAGGTDTQYF
TRBJ2-7	once	-	TRBV7-9	TGTGCCAGCAGCGGGCCGGGTCCTTCCTACGAGCAGTACTTC	CASSGPGPSYEQYF
TRBJ2-2	-	-	TRBV20-1	TGCAGTGCTAGAGCACCGAACACCGGGGAGCTGTTTTTT	CSARAPNTGELFF
TRBJ2-7	-	TRBD2	TRBV20-1	TGCAGTGCTGGGACTAGCGAAGCCTACGAGCAGTACTTC	CSAGTSEAYEQYF
TRBJ1-2	-	TRBD1	TRBV24-1	TGTGCCACCAGTGATGCCTCCGGGACAGGGTACTATGGCTACACCTTC	CATSDASGTGYYGYTF
TRBJ2-7	-	-	TRBV19	TGTGCCAGTGCTAGACAGGACCGGTACGAGCAGTACTTC	CASARQDRYEQYF
TRBJ2-7	-	-	TRBV4-3	TGCGCCAGCAGCCAAGATCGACAATGGGAGCAGTACTTC	CASSQDRQWEQYF
TRBJ2-7	-	TRBD2	TRBV14	TGTGCCAGCAGCCATGGGACTAGCGGGAAGTACGAGCAGTACTTC	CASSHGTSGKYEQYF
TRBJ2-3	-	-	TRBV7-9	TGTGCCAGCAACGAGGGGGACACAGATACGCAGTATTTT	CASNEGDTDTQYF
TRBJ2-2	-	-	TRBV20-1	TGCAGTGCGAAAGGCCTCGGAAGATCCACCGGGGAGCTGTTTTTT	CSAKGLGRSTGELFF
TRBJ1-3	-	-	TRBV20-1	TGCAGTGCTAGAGGCAGTCTCCCATCTGGAAACACCATATATTTT	CSARGSLPSGNTIYF
TRBJ1-2	-	-	TRBV20-1	TGCAGTGCGGGTGACAAGTTCTATGGCTACACCTTC	CSAGDKFYGYTF
TRBJ2-7	-	-	TRBV7-2	TGTGCCAGCAGCTTAGCGAACGCCCAGGCCTACGAGCAGTACTTC	CASSLANAQAYEQYF
TRBJ2-6	-	-	TRBV6-2/TRBV6-3	TGTGCCAGCGCTCTCCGAGGGGGGTCTGGGGCCAACGTCCTGACTTTC	CASALRGGSGANVLTF
TRBJ2-7	medium-sized	-	TRBV30	TGTGCCTGGACCGGGACGGAAGCCTACGAGCAGTACTTC	CAWTGTEAYEQYF